The 8 T cell receptor beta chains below all came from one sample that was sequenced in a study of CD8+CD57+ T cells in acquired aplastic anemia (dated by TCRdb to the late 2010s). The sequencer listed for this sample is Illumina HiSeq 2000. Profiling of TCR beta VDJ combinations and CDR3 sequences used genomic DNA as the template. The public reads were run again by TCRdb, first through fastp at Q25 and then through MiXCR, and only productive beta chains were kept. Records with the same CDR3 protein are collapsed into one entry carrying the most frequent genes and DNA. The sample has roughly 420,000 distinct CDR3 sequences on record, just under 70% of them singletons. Of the sample, approximately 3.9% is held by the ten largest clones. Input material: sorted CD4+, CD8+, or CD8+CD57+ T cells (not recorded which) from PBMCs. The origin of the receptors is a human donor in good health, serving as a control.

The V gene is TRBV4-3, the J gene TRBJ1-6, with 10 bases aligning to TRBD1. V was clipped by 1 base and J by 10 bases; unmatched bases: 4. Germline values: CDR1 LGHNA, CDR2 YSLEER. CDR3 size: 15 residues. CDR3 amino acids: CASSQGRDRGSPLHF. The CDR3 coding sequence is TGCGCCAGCAGCCAAGGCCGGGACAGGGGCTCACCCCTCCACTTT.

Ten or more counts support this clonotype. V is TRBV2 and J is TRBJ1-5, with no clear D. CDR1 is SNHLY and CDR2 is FYNNEI in the germline V gene. V lost 6 bases to trimming and J lost 4 bases, with 13 bases between them. The length of the CDR3 is 14 residues. The CDR3 sequence is CASRLSRGNQPQHF. CDR3 in DNA: TGTGCCAGCAGACTATCCCGAGGGAATCAGCCCCAGCATTTT. The full variable domain, rest sourced from reference TRBV2 and TRBJ1-5, is EPEVTQTPSHQVTQMGQEVILRCVPISNHLYFYWYRQILGQKVEFLVSFYNNEISEKSEIFDDQFSVERPDGSNFTLKIRSTKLEDSAMYFCASRLSRGNQPQHFGDGTRLSIL.

Ten or more counts support this clonotype. The rearrangement joins TRBV7-3 to TRBJ2-3; D tentatively fits TRBD1 or TRBD2 (5 bases each). Trimming took 5 bases from V and 0 from J, leaving 21 bases between them. CDR1 and CDR2 (germline): SGHTA, FQGTGA. The length of the CDR3 is 18 residues. The CDR3 DNA follows: TGTGCCAGCAGCCTCCTCAGTTGGGGGAAGTCTAGCACAGATACGCAGTATTTT. As protein: CASSLLSWGKSSTDTQYF.

To note about this clonotype: A much larger clonotype is one base distant, so this may be a read error. The rearrangement links TRBV12-3 or TRBV12-4 to TRBJ1-2; tentative D call: TRBD1 (5 bases). This CDR3 comprises 14 residues. Trimming cost V 4 bases and J 6 bases, with 15 bases left between them. The CDR3 DNA reads as TGTGCCAGCAGTTACCAGGGATTCAACCATGGCTACACCTTC. It encodes CASSYQGFNHGYTF.

This rearrangement joins TRBV5-1 to TRBJ2-1, with D perhaps TRBD2 (5 bases). Per the germline V gene, CDR1 is SGHRS and CDR2 is YFSETQ. This CDR3 has 16 amino acids. Trimming removed 6 bases from V and 4 bases from J, with 20 bases in between. CDR3 sequence (DNA): TGCGCCAGCACCGAAGCGGCGGTACAAAATTACAATGAGCAGTTCTTC. Translation: CASTEAAVQNYNEQFF.

On this clonotype itself: This likely comes from a read error, as the CDR3 has no conserved phenylalanine or tryptophan at its end. The chain is built from TRBV4-3 and TRBJ1-5; maybe TRBD1 (5 bases). There are 14 residues in the CDR3. Trimming took off 10 bases at V and 7 bases at J, with 20 bases between the two ends. Germline CDR1 is LGHNA and CDR2 is YSLEER. The CDR3 DNA reads as TGCGCCACCAGTGAGGGAGGGGACCAACAGCCCCAGCATTCT. This encodes CATSEGGDQQPQHS.

The chain is built from TRBV6-1 and TRBJ2-7; TRBD1 matches 11 bases. Trimming cost V 5 bases and J 3 bases; bases outside gene matches: 3. This CDR3 region has 14 residues. Per germline, CDR1 MNHNS and CDR2 SASEGT. The CDR3 is CASSRTGGGYEQYF. The CDR3 bases are TGTGCCAGCAGTAGGACAGGGGGCGGCTACGAGCAGTACTTC.

The chain recombines TRBV12-5 with TRBJ2-3; 10 bases line up with TRBD1. The V gene end was trimmed by 2 bases and the J gene end by 6 bases; junction bases not matched to a gene: 11. The CDR3 extends over 17 amino acids. Germline lookup yields CDR1 LGHNT and CDR2 FRNRAP. In nucleotides, the CDR3 is TGTGCTAGTGGTTTGTCACCCGGGACAGGGGTCGGGGATACGCAGTATTTT. Encoded protein: CASGLSPGTGVGDTQYF.